These 23 T cell receptor beta chains were all obtained from the same sample, sequenced in a study of blood T cell repertoires in COVID-19. Clones were read by immunoSEQ multiplex PCR, and TCRdb kept only the in-frame ones, dropping some. The sample gives about 340,000 clones, more than 70% of which show up once; under 3% is in the top ten. The source material was peripheral blood. The origin of the receptors is a man under 40 with active or convalescent COVID-19.

A note on this clone: Other DNA variants within this sample encode the same CDR3. V gene TRBV7-2 combines with J gene TRBJ2-5, with TRBD2 matching 7 bases. This CDR3 spans 14 amino acids. Trimming removed 0 bases from V and 2 bases from J; junction bases left unmatched: 0. Germline CDR1 is SGHTA and CDR2 is FQGNSA. CDR3 sequence (DNA): TGTGCCAGCAGCTTAGCGGGGGGGCAAGAGACCCAGTACTTC. As protein: CASSLAGGQETQYF.

The rearrangement joins TRBV4-2 to TRBJ1-6, with 10 nucleotides matching TRBD1. Germline CDR1 LGHNA, CDR2 YNFKEQ. CDR3 size: 16 residues. After removal of 5 bases from V and 7 bases from J, the junction contained 8 bases not matched to a gene. The CDR3 protein is CASSSPWDRGNSPLHF. CDR3 DNA: TGTGCCAGCAGCTCACCCTGGGACAGGGGAAATTCACCCCTCCACTTT.

The V and J genes are TRBV7-6 and TRBJ2-1; D gene uncertain. Per germline, CDR1 SGHVS and CDR2 FNYEAQ. V lost 0 bases, J lost 8 bases, and 14 bases lay in between. The CDR3 is 15 amino acids. Written as DNA, the CDR3 is TGTGCCAGCAGCTTAGCGCAAGGATACTATCATGAGCAGTTCTTC. Translated, it gives CASSLAQGYYHEQFF.

V gene TRBV6-6 combines with J gene TRBJ2-3; D unresolved. CDR1 and CDR2 (germline): MNHNY, SVGAGI (reference sequence). The V and J ends lost 4 bases and 0 bases respectively, with 5 bases between them. The CDR3 extends over 13 amino acids. CDR3 sequence: CASSFPSTDTQYF. DNA of the CDR3: TGTGCCAGCAGTTTCCCTAGCACAGATACGCAGTATTTT.

The chain links TRBV27 to TRBJ2-4, with a tentative D call TRBD2 (6 bases). The CDR3 is made up of 11 amino acids. Trimming left V 7 bases short and J 7 bases short, with 8 bases between. The germline gives CDR1 MNHEY, CDR2 SMNVEV (reference sequence). The CDR3 DNA is TGTGCCAGCACCCGGGGGAACATTCAGTACTTC. Its translation: CASTRGNIQYF.

The chain uses TRBV10-3 and TRBJ2-7; D may be TRBD2 (5 bases). This CDR3 is 15 amino acids long. With 0 bases removed from V and 0 bases from J, the gap between germline ends came to 9 bases. Per the germline V gene, CDR1 is ENHRY and CDR2 is SYGVKD. The CDR3 bases are TGTGCCATCAGTGAGTCGATAGGGAGCTCCTACGAGCAGTACTTC. Encoded protein: CAISESIGSSYEQYF.

In this sample, this clone turned up a few times. The chain combines TRBV2 with TRBJ1-4; D remains ambiguous. V was clipped by 3 bases and J by 7 bases, with 12 bases between them. CDR1 is SNHLY and CDR2 is FYNNEI in the germline V gene. This CDR3 has 14 amino acids. The CDR3 sequence is CASSDGGYSEKLFF. The CDR3, as DNA: TGTGCCAGCAGTGATGGAGGTTATAGTGAAAAACTGTTTTTT. Looking up the rest from reference TRBV2 and TRBJ1-4 gives the full variable domain: EPEVTQTPSHQVTQMGQEVILRCVPISNHLYFYWYRQILGQKVEFLVSFYNNEISEKSEIFDDQFSVERPDGSNFTLKIRSTKLEDSAMYFCASSDGGYSEKLFFGSGTQLSVL.

The rearrangement joins TRBV7-2 to TRBJ2-7; 9 bases are a match to TRBD2. Germline V gene sequence: CDR1 SGHTA, CDR2 FQGNSA. The CDR3 is 15 residues long. The V gene end was trimmed by 8 bases and the J gene end by 2 bases; junction bases not matched to a gene: 10. Written as DNA, the CDR3 is TGTGCCAGCGGCGACAGCGGGGGGCGCCCCTACGAGCAGTACTTC. This sequence encodes CASGDSGGRPYEQYF.

V is TRBV18 and J is TRBJ2-2; D uncertain. V gave up 4 bases and J gave up 0 bases, with 6 bases separating them. The CDR3 runs 14 residues. Looked up from germline, CDR1 is KGHSH and CDR2 is LQKENI. The CDR3 here is CASSQTANTGELFF. In DNA form, the CDR3 reads TGTGCCAGCTCACAAACGGCGAACACCGGGGAGCTGTTTTTT.

The genes are TRBV12-3 or TRBV12-4 and TRBJ2-3; tentatively, D is TRBD1 (5 bases). The CDR3 is 13 residues long. V was clipped by 5 bases and J by 3 bases, with 9 bases between them. The CDR3 bases are TGTGCCAGCAGTGCCAGGGCAACAGATACGCAGTATTTT. It codes for CASSARATDTQYF.

This rearrangement joins TRBV5-1 to TRBJ2-4; D not resolved. CDR1 is SGHRS, CDR2 YFSETQ, per germline. Trimming left V 4 bases short and J 5 bases short, with 10 bases between. The CDR3 consists of 13 residues. CDR3: CASSPDIENIQYF. CDR3 bases: TGCGCCAGCAGCCCCGACATTGAAAACATTCAGTACTTC.

J is TRBJ1-1 and V is TRBV3-1 (or the pseudogene TRBV3-2); D unclear. The CDR3 covers 11 residues. CDR1 is LGHDT, CDR2 YNNKEL, per germline (reference sequence). Trimming cost V 3 bases and J 11 bases, with 10 bases left between them. This chain's CDR3 is CASSQRDGAFF. CDR3 sequence (DNA): TGTGCCAGCAGCCAGAGGGATGGGGCTTTCTTT.

This chain uses TRBV7-2 with TRBJ1-3; tentatively, D is TRBD1 (5 bases). From germline, CDR1 is SGHTA and CDR2 FQGNSA. Trimming left V 1 base short and J 2 bases short, with 18 bases between. The length of the CDR3 is 18 residues. The CDR3 nucleotides read TGTGCCAGCAGCTTAGGGTTCCGGGGGAGAGGCGCTGGAAACACCATATATTTT. This sequence encodes CASSLGFRGRGAGNTIYF.

CDR3 region: CATHASGGPNTGELFF. CDR3 bases: TGTGCCACGCACGCTTCGGGGGGCCCTAACACCGGGGAGCTGTTTTTT. The chain joins TRBV10-3 to TRBJ2-2; the D gene is possibly TRBD2 (7 bases). The CDR3 length is 16 residues. Germline CDR1 and CDR2: ENHRY and SYGVKD. V was cut by 10 bases and J by 2 bases, with 20 bases left in between.

The rearrangement uses TRBV7-9 and TRBJ1-1; maybe TRBD1 (5 bases). Germline V lookup: CDR1 SEHNR, CDR2 FQNEAQ (reference sequence). Trimming removed 5 bases at V and 14 bases at J, with 18 bases between. This CDR3 has 12 residues. CDR3 nucleotides: TGTGCCAGCAGCCCCTCACAGGCCAAAGAGTTCTTT. Its protein is CASSPSQAKEFF.

This chain connects TRBV6-6 to TRBJ1-4, with D maybe TRBD1 (5 bases). The CDR3 is made up of 14 amino acids. CDR1 MNHNY and CDR2 SVGAGI come from the germline V gene (reference sequence). Between the trimmed V and J ends, which lost 2 bases and 8 bases, there was a span of 12 bases. In DNA, the CDR3 is TGTGCCAGCAGTTACAGGGCAGGGAACGAAAAACTGTTTTTT. Encoded protein: CASSYRAGNEKLFF.

The chain combines TRBV2 with TRBJ2-3, with D perhaps TRBD1 (5 bases). Germline CDR1 SNHLY, CDR2 FYNNEI. Trimming took off 0 bases at V and 6 bases at J, with 16 bases between the two ends. The CDR3 spans 16 residues. The CDR3 bases are TGTGCCAGCAGTGAAGCTGGGGCGGACCCGTCCGATACGCAGTATTTT. Translating gives CASSEAGADPSDTQYF.

The chain employs TRBV5-6 and TRBJ2-2; weak D call: TRBD1 (6 bases). There are 15 residues in the CDR3. Germline V gene data show CDR1 as SGHDT and CDR2 as YYEEEE. V gave up 4 bases and J gave up 4 bases, with 14 bases separating them. DNA of the CDR3: TGTGCCAGCAGCCCTACCACAGGGAGCACCGGGGAGCTGTTTTTT. Protein sequence: CASSPTTGSTGELFF.

This clone was counted between two and nine times. This chain connects TRBV11-3 to TRBJ1-2; a possible D gene is TRBD1 (5 bases). V shed 1 base and J shed 2 bases, with 11 bases lying between them. Per the germline V gene, CDR1 is SGHNT and CDR2 is YENEEA. This CDR3 is built from 15 residues. CDR3 DNA sequence: TGTGCCAGCAGCTTAGGAGGGGAGGTGAACTATGGCTACACCTTC. Translated: CASSLGGEVNYGYTF.

This clone was seen once. CDR3 in amino acids: CASSLGLAGRETQYF. The DNA for the CDR3 is TGCGCCAGCAGCTTGGGGCTAGCGGGGCGGGAGACCCAGTACTTC. V and J are TRBV5-1 and TRBJ2-5; 9 bases map to TRBD2. The V gene end was trimmed by 0 bases and the J gene end by 5 bases; junction bases not matched to a gene: 5. CDR3 length: 15 residues. Germline values: CDR1 SGHRS, CDR2 YFSETQ.

The chain has TRBV11-3 and TRBJ2-5; D unclear. This CDR3 spans 15 amino acids. V shed 0 bases and J shed 1 base, with 9 bases lying between them. Germline CDR1 is SGHNT and CDR2 is YENEEA. CDR3 coding DNA: TGTGCCAGCAGCTTAGATGGTGACTCCCAAGAGACCCAGTACTTC. This translates into CASSLDGDSQETQYF.

This chain links TRBV6-1 with TRBJ2-3; 9 bases align to TRBD2. The CDR3 consists of 16 residues. The V segment lost 2 bases and the J segment 4 bases; nucleotides outside the gene matches: 7. CDR1 and CDR2 (germline): MNHNS, SASEGT. This CDR3 reads CASSELAGRGADTQYF. The CDR3 DNA reads as TGTGCCAGCAGTGAACTAGCGGGGCGCGGGGCAGATACGCAGTATTTT.

The chain has TRBV12-3 or TRBV12-4 and TRBJ2-7; TRBD1 might be the D (6 bases). Trimming left V 5 bases short and J 2 bases short, with 10 bases between. This CDR3 is 13 amino acids long. For the CDR3, the DNA is TGTGCCAGCAGTCCTACAGGGCCCTACGAGCAGTACTTC. Its translation: CASSPTGPYEQYF.